This T cell receptor (beta chain) originates from a study of T-cell memory formation after mild COVID-19. Study context: Clusters were largely donor specific. General study findings and limits: Some responding clones appeared in pre-infection memory, suggesting cross-reactive memory joined. CD4+ contracting clones were found mainly in CM and EM, and CD8+ ones in EMRA.

The germline CDR1 and CDR2 sequences are MNHEY and SVGAGI. Trimming cost V 5 bases and J 2 bases, with 15 bases left between them. The CDR3 runs 15 residues. Each CDR3 protein gets one entry after TCRdb re-called the 5' RACE reads with MiXCR. The data contain 380,000 or so distinct CDR3 sequences, roughly 13% of them seen just once; the ten biggest clones take up over 20%. For this clonotype: Its specificity is unknown.

The material sequenced was PBMCs or a T cell subset sorted from them (not recorded which). This chain connects TRBV6-5 to TRBJ2-5; the D gene is possibly TRBD2 (6 bases). This sequence was found in a man aged 18 to 35 who had mild COVID-19 (a few samples of this study predate the infection). Cell type and time point are not known. DNA for the CDR3: TGTGCCAGCAGTCGTTCGGGACTCCCACAAGAGACCCAGTACTTC. Amino acids: CASSRSGLPQETQYF.